This T cell receptor (beta chain) derives from a study of T-cell reconstitution after alpha-beta-depleted transplantation in children. Study-level points and caveats: One year post-transplant, T-cell counts and diversity were largely derived from T cells produced anew. Expanded clones from the graft, numbering several hundred, reportedly supplied alpha-beta T cells about two months after transplant. Diversity of TCRbeta at day 60 was high in some patients, arising from surviving recipient T cells and thymic progenitors.

The CDR3 runs to 16 residues. Germline CDR1 MNHEY, CDR2 SMNVEV (reference sequence). V lost 6 bases and J 1 base, leaving 18 bases between the germline ends. Points on this clonotype: Its antigen remains unidentified.

A library of TCRbeta sequences, prepared with unique molecular identifiers, was generated. TCRdb ran MiXCR on the PCR reads and lists one entry per CDR3 protein. Of some 130,000 distinct CDR3 sequences in the sample, about a tenth were seen once. The chain links TRBV27 to TRBJ2-5, with D unclear. Source: PBMCs, mostly from graft donor cells, taken 180 days after TCRalphabeta/CD19-depleted stem cell transplant. The sequence came from a girl under three years old who had a stem cell transplant for combined immunodeficiency, so the T cells may come from the graft donor. The CDR3 nucleotides read TGTGCCAGCAGGAGCACCGCTTCGGGCCTCCAAGAGACCCAGTACTTC. Translated: CASRSTASGLQETQYF.